This T cell receptor beta chain appears in the sequencing data of a study of blood T cell repertoires in COVID-19. Turning to the study itself: Some COVID-19 samples were acute and others convalescent; all came from the United States, Italy and Spain. T cells, B-cell-depleted T cells, or PBMCs provided the cDNA or gDNA that served as material.

Original analysis: Estimates of nucleated cell counts were drawn from the amplification of reference gene primers. TCRdb's table, derived via immunoSEQ multiplex PCR, lists solely in-frame clones and lacks some. V and J calls and clone size are copied from that table; D and trimming were computed from the DNA. Seen here are some 150,000 clones, approximately 84% observed once, and the top ten hold roughly 3%. The sequence was obtained from a human donor with acute or convalescent COVID-19. The donor label of this sample is uncertain. Sequencing used peripheral blood.

CDR3 DNA: TGCGCCAGCAGCCTGCTCGGCGGGGAGCTGTTTTTT. Translating it yields CASSLLGGELFF. This rearrangement joins TRBV4-1 to TRBJ2-2; D is unclear. The CDR3 consists of 12 residues. V was clipped by 4 bases and J by 7 bases, with 7 bases between them. The germline V gene has CDR1 MGHRA and CDR2 YSYEKL.